The present T cell receptor (beta chain) was sequenced within a study of cytomegalovirus exposure and HLA in healthy donors. Trimming removed 7 bases from V and 5 bases from J, with 11 bases in between. Germline loops: CDR1 MNHNS, CDR2 SASEGT. The CDR3 spans 12 residues. Researchers ran the PCR with 60 Vbeta and 13 Jbeta primers. Data came from immunoSEQ multiplex PCR; TCRdb stores just in-frame clones and leaves some out. The table includes some 160,000 clones, around 75% detected once. The J gene is TRBJ1-2, the V gene TRBV6-1; the D is unclear. The source is a male donor in good health and CMV-seronegative. Sequencing used PBMCs. The CDR3 sequence: CASKPYLYGYTF. The CDR3 DNA reads TGTGCCAGCAAGCCTTACCTATATGGCTACACCTTC.